Sequencing of this T cell receptor beta chain was carried out in a study of vaccination and CD4 T cells after COVID-19. A remark on this clonotype: As yet, its antigen is unknown.

Sequencing of cultured CD4+ T cell DNA used the Oncomine TCR Beta short-read assay. TCRdb reprocessed the PCR reads via MiXCR and lists one record per CDR3 protein. Among several thousand distinct CDR3 sequences, around 70% were seen once, and the ten largest hold approximately 35%. Notes on the study in general: Apart from involving relatively few convalescent patients, the work omitted early post-infection timepoints.

Treatment: approximately nine-day PBMC culture with coronavirus spike peptide pools or control peptides (ViraFEST assay). IL-2 at 8.5 to 10 IU/ml and peptide pools at approximately 10 ug/ml were added to PBMCs cultured at 1.5 million to 2 million per well. Germline loops: CDR1 MNHEY, CDR2 SVGAGI. There are 16 residues in the CDR3. V lost 2 bases, J lost 4 bases, and 17 bases lay in between. The clonotype originates from a human donor who had recovered from COVID-19. The sample consisted of CD4+ T cells from blood, cultured in vitro. This sequence joins TRBV6-5 and TRBJ2-5, with D possibly matching TRBD2 (5 bases). CDR3 nucleotide sequence: TGTGCCAGCAGTTACGTGGGAATGGGCGGGCCAGAGACCCAGTACTTC. Residues: CASSYVGMGGPETQYF.